This record covers a single TCR beta chain. Its target is unknown. The sample belongs to a study of post-analysis software for immune sequencing data. The wider study: Disease trajectories encompassed relapsing-remitting, secondary progressive and progressive-relapsing multiple sclerosis. Points from the study as a whole: With TRBV5-6, TRBV5-1 and TRBV20-1 included, about five TRBV segments were more frequent in patients than in controls. When the samples were clustered directly with F measure, those that had been prepared in the same batch showed strong co-clustering. The normalized Chao1 diversity of multiple sclerosis patients was significantly lower than that of controls.

V was pared by 1 base and J by 0 bases, with 2 bases of the junction left unmatched. This CDR3 contains 15 residues. Per germline, CDR1 DFQATT and CDR2 SNEGSKA (reference sequence). Included in the TCR beta cDNA libraries were unique molecular identifiers. Hundreds of thousands of cDNA molecules were obtained from around 1 to 9.1 million T cells. TCRdb redid the calling of the PCR reads with MiXCR, one entry per CDR3 protein. The table records 400,000 to 500,000 distinct CDR3 sequences, about 39% of them present only once. This receptor was obtained from a girl aged 2 to 9 with multiple sclerosis. Sequenced: blood. The chain combines TRBV20-1 with TRBJ2-5; 10 bases match TRBD2. For the CDR3, the DNA is TGCAGTGCTAGAGGGACTAGCGGTTACCAAGAGACCCAGTACTTC. Protein sequence: CSARGTSGYQETQYF.